Listed here is a single T cell receptor (beta chain). This record belongs to a study of shared clonotypes between healthy human individuals. Study overall: Three plates each covered CD4 naive and memory; CD8 naive two, CD8 memory one.

The V and J ends lost 2 bases and 6 bases respectively, with 11 bases between them. Germline values: CDR1 MNHEY, CDR2 SVGAGI. The CDR3 length is 14 residues. Clones were read by immunoSEQ multiplex PCR, and TCRdb kept only the in-frame ones, dropping some. The sample includes 550,000 to 800,000 clones, roughly 87% of them seen just once. This rearrangement joins TRBV6-5 to TRBJ2-1; no firm D call. Sequenced input: memory CD8+ T cells from PBMCs. Subset indicated: CD45RO+ cells pooled with CCR7-negative TemRA cells. The sequence was obtained from a young man in good health. Some clones in this sample may be carry-over from other donors' samples. CDR3 loop: CASSYGQIFNEQFF. For the CDR3, the DNA is TGTGCCAGCAGTTACGGTCAGATTTTCAATGAGCAGTTCTTC.